Reported below is one TCR beta chain. Its target antigen remains unknown. One base away there is no much larger clone; base qualities are not given. The sample comes from a study of CD8 T cells in Susac syndrome (dated by TCRdb to between 2019 and 2020). Broadly, across the study: The study used repertoire sequencing to test whether antigen drove CD8+ T cell activation and differentiation in Susac syndrome. Beyond this particular receptor, the publication reports: The number of individuals in the TCR sequencing and HLA analysis was recognized as being relatively small.

RNA was extracted using the RNeasy kit, and roughly 0.45 to 1 microgram was reverse transcribed with random hexamers. The immunoSEQ multiplex PCR assay, which covers 54 Vbeta and 13 Jbeta segments, was used to amplify TCR beta CDR3 regions. PCR amplification bias was corrected by using a synthetic template baseline for primer optimization and computational correction. The authors' analysis ran thus. Reads were assigned to V, D and J genes according to IMGT and analyzed in immunoSEQ Analyzer, with only productive sequences retained. To calculate clonality, Shannon entropy was normalized by log2 of the number of productive unique sequences and then subtracted from one. For each patient and control, public and private clones were evaluated within the 100 most prevalent clones. Susac-specific clones were defined as absent from healthy and MS cohorts, about 1,100 published viral clones and other ImmuneACCESS disease sequences. The public sequencing data were trimmed at Q25 with fastp and processed into clonotypes with MiXCR by TCRdb, which kept only in-frame beta chains. For every CDR3 protein sequence, its rows merge into one entry that carries the most common genes and DNA. These V and J calls derive from TCRdb rather than the authors' analysis. This sample holds about 200,000 distinct CDR3 sequences; roughly 94% were observed only once. The top ten clones comprise about 0.095% of the sample.

Based on the germline V gene (reference sequence), the CDR1 and CDR2 sequences are LNHNV and YYDKDF. Measured from the cysteine to the phenylalanine, the CDR3 is 13 residues long. The read is trimmed to its CDR3 DNA, 39 bases read in frame from base 1. Ends trimmed: V by 4 bases, J by 6 bases; bases unmatched to a gene: 3. High-throughput TCR beta sequencing profiled peripheral blood CD8+ and CD4+ T cells from healthy donors, Susac syndrome patients and multiple sclerosis patients. The healthy donors served as controls matched for age and sex. Bulk CD8+ and CD4+ T cells were purified magnetically by negative isolation, whereas CD8+ TEMRA cells were enriched by FACS. Blood was collected in EDTA tubes and processed within 24 hours, with PBMCs isolated through density gradient centrifugation. PBMCs destined for TCR sequencing were cryopreserved in liquid nitrogen and later thawed in a 37 °C water bath. The sorted or isolated CD4+, CD8+ and CD8+ TEMRA cells had a purity of 90% or higher.

This TCR was recovered from a human donor in good health. The chain was built from TRBV15 and TRBJ2-1; 7 bases in the junction line up with TRBD1. Sequenced sample: CD4+ T cells from PBMCs. The nucleotide sequence is TGTGCCACCAGCACCGGGACAGTCAATGAGCAGTTCTTC. It is translated as CATSTGTVNEQFF.